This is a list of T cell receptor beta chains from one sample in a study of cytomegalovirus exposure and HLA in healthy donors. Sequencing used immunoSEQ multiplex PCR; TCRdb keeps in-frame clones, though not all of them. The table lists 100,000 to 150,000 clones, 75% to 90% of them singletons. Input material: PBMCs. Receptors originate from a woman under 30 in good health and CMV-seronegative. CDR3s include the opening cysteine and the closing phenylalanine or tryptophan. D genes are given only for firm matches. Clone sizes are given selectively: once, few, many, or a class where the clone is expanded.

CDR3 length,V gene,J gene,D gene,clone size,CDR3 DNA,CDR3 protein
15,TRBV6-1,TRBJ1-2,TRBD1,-,TGTGCCAGCAGTGAAATTTGGGACAGGGTTGCTGGCTACACCTTC,CASSEIWDRVAGYTF
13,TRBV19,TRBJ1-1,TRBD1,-,TGTGCCAGTAGTTGGGACAGTAGCACTGAAGCTTTCTTT,CASSWDSSTEAFF
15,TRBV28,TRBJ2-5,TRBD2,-,TGTGCCAGCAGTTTAGCGACTAGCGGGAGTAAGACCCAGTACTTC,CASSLATSGSKTQYF
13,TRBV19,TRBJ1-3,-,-,TGTGCCAGTAGTATAGGACTTCTAAACACCATATATTTT,CASSIGLLNTIYF
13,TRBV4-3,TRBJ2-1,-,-,TGCGCCAGCAGCCAACTCCAGGGTTATGAGCAGTTCTTC,CASSQLQGYEQFF
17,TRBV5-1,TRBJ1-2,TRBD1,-,TGCGCCAGCAGCCTTGACACAGGGGCCCTTGGCTTCTATGGCTACACCTTC,CASSLDTGALGFYGYTF
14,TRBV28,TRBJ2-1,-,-,TGTGCCAGCAGACCAGGGGGGTCCTACAATGAGCAGTTCTTC,CASRPGGSYNEQFF
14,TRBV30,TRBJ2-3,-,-,TGTGCCTCCCCCGATCCACTGGGCACAGATACGCAGTATTTT,CASPDPLGTDTQYF
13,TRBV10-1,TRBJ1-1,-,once,TGCGCCAGCAGTGAGTCGAGACAAGCTGAAGCTTTCTTT,CASSESRQAEAFF
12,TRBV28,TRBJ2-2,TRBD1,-,TGTGCCATCACAGGGGGCACCGGGGAGCTGTTTTTT,CAITGGTGELFF
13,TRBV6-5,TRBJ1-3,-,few,TGTGCCAGCAGTCGGGACTCTGGAAACACCATATATTTT,CASSRDSGNTIYF
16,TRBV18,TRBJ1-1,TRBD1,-,TGTGCCAGCTCACCCGACAGGGTTTTTCCGAACACTGAAGCTTTCTTT,CASSPDRVFPNTEAFF
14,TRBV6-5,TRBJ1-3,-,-,TGTGCCAGCAAGGAGGGAATGGCTGGAAACACCATATATTTT,CASKEGMAGNTIYF
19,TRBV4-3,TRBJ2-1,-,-,TGCGCCAGCAGCCAAGATCCTTCGCTCGGTCGGGAGAGGCTCCATGAGCAGTTCTTC,CASSQDPSLGRERLHEQFF
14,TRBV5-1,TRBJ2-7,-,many,TGCGCCAGCAGCTTGGACCAGGGAACCTACGAGCAGTACTTC,CASSLDQGTYEQYF
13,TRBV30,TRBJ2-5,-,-,TGTGCCTGGAGGTTAAGGGGGCAAGAGACCCAGTACTTC,CAWRLRGQETQYF
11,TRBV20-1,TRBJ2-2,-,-,TGCAGTGCTAGAGGCGCCGGGGAGCTGTTTTTT,CSARGAGELFF
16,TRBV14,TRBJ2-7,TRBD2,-,TGTGCCAGCAGCCAATACTTAGCGGGAGGAACCTACGAGCAGTACTTC,CASSQYLAGGTYEQYF
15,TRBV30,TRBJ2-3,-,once,TGTGCCTGGAGGTACACTAGCAGTCCCACAGATACGCAGTATTTT,CAWRYTSSPTDTQYF
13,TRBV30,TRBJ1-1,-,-,TGTGCCTGCCCTGGGGGAGGGGGGACTGAAGCTTTCTTT,CACPGGGGTEAFF
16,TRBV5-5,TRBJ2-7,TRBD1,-,TGTGCCAGCAGCCAGAGTGGGACAGGGTACACCTACGAGCAGTACTTC,CASSQSGTGYTYEQYF
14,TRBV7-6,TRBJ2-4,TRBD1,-,TGTGCCAGCGGCTCCGGGACAGGGGGTAACATTCAGTACTTC,CASGSGTGGNIQYF
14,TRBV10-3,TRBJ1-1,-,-,TGTGCCATCAGTGAGTTGTCAGGGGAAACTGAAGCTTTCTTT,CAISELSGETEAFF
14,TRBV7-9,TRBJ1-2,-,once,TGTGCCAGCAGCCTTACATCGGGGGTTTATGGCTACACCTTC,CASSLTSGVYGYTF
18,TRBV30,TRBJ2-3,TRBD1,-,TGTGCCTGGAGTGATTGGACAGGGGCATCCTCTAGCACAGATACGCAGTATTTT,CAWSDWTGASSSTDTQYF
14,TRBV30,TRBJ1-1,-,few,TGTGCCTCCCAGGCAAGGGGCACGAACACTGAAGCTTTCTTT,CASQARGTNTEAFF
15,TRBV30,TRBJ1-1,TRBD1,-,TGTGCCTGGAGTGATACAGGGGGGTTGGACACTGAAGCTTTCTTT,CAWSDTGGLDTEAFF
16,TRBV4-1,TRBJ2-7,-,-,TGCGCCAGCAGCCAAGGATCGACTAAACAGACCTACGAGCAGTACTTC,CASSQGSTKQTYEQYF
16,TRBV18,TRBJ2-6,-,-,TGTGCCAGCTCACTCGATCGGGACTCTGGGGCCAACGTCCTGACTTTC,CASSLDRDSGANVLTF
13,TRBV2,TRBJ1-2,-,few,TGTGCCAGCAGTGAAGACCCCAGAAAGGGCTACACCTTC,CASSEDPRKGYTF
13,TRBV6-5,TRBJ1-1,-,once,TGTGCCAGCAGGACAGGAAGAAACACTGAAGCTTTCTTT,CASRTGRNTEAFF
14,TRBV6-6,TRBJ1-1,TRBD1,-,TGTGCCAGCAGTCGACAGGGATCGGACACTGAAGCTTTCTTT,CASSRQGSDTEAFF
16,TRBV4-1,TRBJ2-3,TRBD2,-,TGCGCCAGCAGCCAAGCTGGCGGGGGGGCCGCAGATACGCAGTATTTT,CASSQAGGGAADTQYF
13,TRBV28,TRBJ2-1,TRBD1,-,TGTGCCAGCAGTTTACCCCAGGGGGAGTCGAACTTCTTC,CASSLPQGESNFF
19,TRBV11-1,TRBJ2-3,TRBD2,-,TGTGCCAGCAGCTTCGGACTAGCGGGGGGCCGGGGGTTGTCCGATACGCAGTATTTT,CASSFGLAGGRGLSDTQYF
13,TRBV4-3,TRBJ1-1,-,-,TGCGCCAGCAGCTCATATGCGGGTACTGAAGCTTTCTTT,CASSSYAGTEAFF
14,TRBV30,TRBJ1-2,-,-,TGTGCCTGGGGGAATGGGACTCCCGGAGGGGGCTACACCTTC,CAWGNGTPGGGYTF
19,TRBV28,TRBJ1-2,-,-,TGTGCCAGCAGTTTAAAAACGGTGGGGGGTCCCCCTACATTCTATGGCTACACCTTC,CASSLKTVGGPPTFYGYTF
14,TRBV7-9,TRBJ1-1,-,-,TGTGCCAGCAGCCGTGGACAGACCAACACTGAAGCTTTCTTT,CASSRGQTNTEAFF
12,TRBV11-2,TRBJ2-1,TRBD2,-,TGTGCCAGCAGCAGAGCGGGGGGCGAGCAGTTCTTC,CASSRAGGEQFF
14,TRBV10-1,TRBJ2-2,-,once,TGCGCCAGCAGTGACAGGGGTCTCCCCGGGGAGCTGTTTTTT,CASSDRGLPGELFF
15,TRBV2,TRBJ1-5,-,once,TGTGCCAGCAGTTTGGGCAGAGATAGCAATCAGCCCCAGCATTTT,CASSLGRDSNQPQHF
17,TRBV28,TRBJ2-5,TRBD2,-,TGTGCCAGCAGTCCCGATCGGACTAGCGGGGGACAAGAGACCCAGTACTTC,CASSPDRTSGGQETQYF
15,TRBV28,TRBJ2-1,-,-,TGTGCCAGCAGTTTACCTAACCTAAACTCCAATGAGCAGTTCTTC,CASSLPNLNSNEQFF
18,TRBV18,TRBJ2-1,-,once,TGTGCCAGCTCACCAAGAGAGGTGGCGGGATCCTCCTACAATGAGCAGTTCTTC,CASSPREVAGSSYNEQFF
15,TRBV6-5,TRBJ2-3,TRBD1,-,TGTGCCAGCAGCAGTACAGGGGAAGGCACAGATACGCAGTATTTT,CASSSTGEGTDTQYF
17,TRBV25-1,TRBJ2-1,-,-,TGTGCCAGCAGTGAATACGGCCGGGGGGCTGCCTACAATGAGCAGTTCTTC,CASSEYGRGAAYNEQFF